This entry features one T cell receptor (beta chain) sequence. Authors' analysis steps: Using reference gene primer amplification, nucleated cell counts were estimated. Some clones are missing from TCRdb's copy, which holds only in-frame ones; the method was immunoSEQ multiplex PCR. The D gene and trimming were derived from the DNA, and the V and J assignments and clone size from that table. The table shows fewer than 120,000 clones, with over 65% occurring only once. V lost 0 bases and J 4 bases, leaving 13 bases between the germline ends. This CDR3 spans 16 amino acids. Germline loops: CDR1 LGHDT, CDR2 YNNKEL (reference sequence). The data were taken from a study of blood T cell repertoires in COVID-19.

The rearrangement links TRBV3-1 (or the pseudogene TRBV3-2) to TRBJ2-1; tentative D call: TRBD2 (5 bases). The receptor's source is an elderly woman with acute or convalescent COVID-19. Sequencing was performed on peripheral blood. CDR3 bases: TGTGCCAGCAGCCAAGATTTAGGGCGGGTATACAATGAGCAGTTCTTC. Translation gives CASSQDLGRVYNEQFF.